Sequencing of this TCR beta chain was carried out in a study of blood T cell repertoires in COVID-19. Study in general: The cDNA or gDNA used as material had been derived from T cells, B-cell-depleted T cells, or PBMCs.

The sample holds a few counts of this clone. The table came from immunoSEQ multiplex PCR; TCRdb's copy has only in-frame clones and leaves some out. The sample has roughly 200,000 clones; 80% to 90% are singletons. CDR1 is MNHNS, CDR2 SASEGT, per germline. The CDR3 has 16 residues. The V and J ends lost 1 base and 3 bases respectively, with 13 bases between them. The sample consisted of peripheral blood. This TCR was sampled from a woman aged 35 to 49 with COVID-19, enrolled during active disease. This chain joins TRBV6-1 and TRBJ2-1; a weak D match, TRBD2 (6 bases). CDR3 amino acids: CASSEVGGSSYNEQFF. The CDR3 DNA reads TGTGCCAGCAGTGAAGTTGGGGGGAGCAGCTACAATGAGCAGTTCTTC.